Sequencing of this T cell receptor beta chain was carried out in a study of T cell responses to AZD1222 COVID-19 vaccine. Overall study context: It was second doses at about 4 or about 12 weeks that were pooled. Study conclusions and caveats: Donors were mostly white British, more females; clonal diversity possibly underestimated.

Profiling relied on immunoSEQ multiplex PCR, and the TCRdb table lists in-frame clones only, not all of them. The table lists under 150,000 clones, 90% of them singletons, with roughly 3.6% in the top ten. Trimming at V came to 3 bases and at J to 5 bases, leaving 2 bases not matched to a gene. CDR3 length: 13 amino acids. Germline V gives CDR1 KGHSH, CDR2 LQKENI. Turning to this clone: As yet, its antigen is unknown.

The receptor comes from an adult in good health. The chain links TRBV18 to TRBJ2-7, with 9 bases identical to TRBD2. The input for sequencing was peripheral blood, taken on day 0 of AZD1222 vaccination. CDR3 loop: CASSPSGRNEQYF. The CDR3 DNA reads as TGTGCCAGCTCACCTAGCGGGAGAAACGAGCAGTACTTC. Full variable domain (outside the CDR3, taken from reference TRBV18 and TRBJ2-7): NAGVMQNPRHLVRRRGQEARLRCSPMKGHSHVYWYRQLPEEGLKFMVYLQKENIIDESGMPKERFSAEFPKEGPSILRIQQVVRGDSAAYFCASSPSGRNEQYFGPGTRLTVT.